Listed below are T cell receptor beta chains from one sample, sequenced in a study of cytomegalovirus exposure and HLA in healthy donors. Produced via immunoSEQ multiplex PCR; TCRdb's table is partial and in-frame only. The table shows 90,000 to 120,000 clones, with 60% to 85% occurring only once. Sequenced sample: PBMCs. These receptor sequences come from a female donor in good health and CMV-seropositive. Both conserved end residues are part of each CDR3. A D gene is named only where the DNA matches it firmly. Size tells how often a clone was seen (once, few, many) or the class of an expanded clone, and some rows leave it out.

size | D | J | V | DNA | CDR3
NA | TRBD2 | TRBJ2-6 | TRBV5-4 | TGTGCCAGCAGCTTCGGGGGGGTAATCGGGGCCAACGTCCTGACTTTC | CASSFGGVIGANVLTF
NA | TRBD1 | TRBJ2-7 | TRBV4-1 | TGCGCCAGCAGCCAGCGGCCGGACAGGGTGGGCTACGAGCAGTACTTC | CASSQRPDRVGYEQYF
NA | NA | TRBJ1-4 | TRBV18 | TGTGCCAGCTCACCCACAGGGCCGAAGGAAAAACTGTTTTTT | CASSPTGPKEKLFF
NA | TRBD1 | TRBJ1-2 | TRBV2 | TGTGCCAGCACTCCAGGAACCGGGACAGGGGCGGATGGCTACACCTTC | CASTPGTGTGADGYTF
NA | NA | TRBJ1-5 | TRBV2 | TGTGCCAGCAGTGAAGCGGCCAGGGGAATTCAGCCCCAGCATTTT | CASSEAARGIQPQHF
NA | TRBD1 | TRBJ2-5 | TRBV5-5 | TGTGCCAGCAGCGTAACCGGGACAGGGATTTCCGAGACCCAGTACTTC | CASSVTGTGISETQYF
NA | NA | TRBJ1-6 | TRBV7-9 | TGTGCCAGCAGCCCCGGACAGCTCTTTTCCCCCCTCCACTTT | CASSPGQLFSPLHF
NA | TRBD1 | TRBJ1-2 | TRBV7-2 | TGTGCCAGCAGCGTTACGGGACAGCAGATCTATGGCTACACCTTC | CASSVTGQQIYGYTF
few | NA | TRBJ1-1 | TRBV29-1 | TGCAGCACGGGAACCCGGGGGAGCACTGAAGCTTTCTTT | CSTGTRGSTEAFF
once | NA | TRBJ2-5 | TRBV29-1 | TGCAGCGCCGAAAGATCCGGGACCCAGTACTTC | CSAERSGTQYF
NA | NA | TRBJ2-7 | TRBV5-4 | TGTGCCAGCAGCACTGGTCCGGACAGATCCTACGAGCAGTACTTC | CASSTGPDRSYEQYF
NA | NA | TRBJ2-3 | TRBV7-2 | TGTGCCAGCAGCTTACGAAGGGGTTCGGCAGATACGCAGTATTTT | CASSLRRGSADTQYF
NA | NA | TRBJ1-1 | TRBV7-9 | TGTGCCAGCATCCTCTCTAACACTGAAGCTTTCTTT | CASILSNTEAFF
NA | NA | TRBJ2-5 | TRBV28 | TGTGCCAGCAGTTTCTTCTCGCGGGGCAGCAGCGCGGGAGAGACCCAGTACTTC | CASSFFSRGSSAGETQYF
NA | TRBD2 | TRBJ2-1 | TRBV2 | TGTGCCAGCAATCTGCTAGCGGGAGGTACAAATGAGCAGTTCTTC | CASNLLAGGTNEQFF
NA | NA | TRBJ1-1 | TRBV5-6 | TGTGCCAGCAGCTTGGGGTCGGGAGGGGTCGACACTGAAGCTTTCTTT | CASSLGSGGVDTEAFF
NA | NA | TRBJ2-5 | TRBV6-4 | TGTGCCAGCAGTGAGGTAGCGGAAGAGACCCAGTACTTC | CASSEVAEETQYF
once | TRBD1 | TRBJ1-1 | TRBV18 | TGTGCCAGCTCACCCGTAGGGACAGGGAACACTGAAGCTTTCTTT | CASSPVGTGNTEAFF
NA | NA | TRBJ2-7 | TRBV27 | TGTGCCAGCAGTTTCGGGGTCGAGCAGTACTTC | CASSFGVEQYF
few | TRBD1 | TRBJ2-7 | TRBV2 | TGTGCCAGCATAGGACAGGGGAGGAGCGAGCAGTACTTC | CASIGQGRSEQYF
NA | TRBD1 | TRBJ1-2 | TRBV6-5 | TGTGCCAGCAGGACAGGGGGGGCGGCTGGCTACACCTTC | CASRTGGAAGYTF
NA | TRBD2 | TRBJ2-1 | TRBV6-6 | TGTGCCAGCAGTCCTGGCGGGAGCTCCTACAATGAGCAGTTCTTC | CASSPGGSSYNEQFF
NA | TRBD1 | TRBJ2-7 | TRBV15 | TGTGCCACCAGCTCCCAGGGGGCCTACGAGCAGTACTTC | CATSSQGAYEQYF
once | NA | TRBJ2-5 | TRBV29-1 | TGCAGCGCGTGGACCGGAGGGAAAGAGACCCAGTACTTC | CSAWTGGKETQYF
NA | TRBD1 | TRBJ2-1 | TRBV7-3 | TGTGCCAGCAGCTGGACAGGGGTCTACAATGAGCAGTTCTTC | CASSWTGVYNEQFF
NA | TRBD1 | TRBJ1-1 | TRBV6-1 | TGTGCCAGCAGCGCAGGGGGTTCTTTCGAAACTGAAGCTTTCTTT | CASSAGGSFETEAFF
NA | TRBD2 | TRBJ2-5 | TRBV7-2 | TGTGCCAGCAGCTTAGGGGGAGGGGAGACCCAGTACTTC | CASSLGGGETQYF
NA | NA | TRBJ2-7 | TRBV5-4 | TGTGCCAGCAGCTTATCAGGGGAGCAGTACTTC | CASSLSGEQYF
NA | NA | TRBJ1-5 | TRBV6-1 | TGTGCCAGCAGCTCCAGATTCAACCAGCCCCAGCATTTT | CASSSRFNQPQHF
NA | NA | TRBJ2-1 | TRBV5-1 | TGCGCCAGCAGTCCGCCGGTGGGGGCCCTGCGGTATGAGCAGTTCTTC | CASSPPVGALRYEQFF
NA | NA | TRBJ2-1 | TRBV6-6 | TGTGCCAGCTGGACAGCTTCCTACAATGAGCAGTTCTTC | CASWTASYNEQFF
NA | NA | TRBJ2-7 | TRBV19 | TGTGCCAGTAGTGCCCTTGGGTCGGGAGTAGGGGAGAAAGAGCAGTACTTC | CASSALGSGVGEKEQYF
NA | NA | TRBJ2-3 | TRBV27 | TGTGCCAGCAGTTTGGCCTACCGGGGGGATACGCAGTATTTT | CASSLAYRGDTQYF
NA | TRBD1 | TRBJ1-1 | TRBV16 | TGTGCCAGCAGCCAATCGGTACCAGGGGGCATGAACACTGAAGCTTTCTTT | CASSQSVPGGMNTEAFF
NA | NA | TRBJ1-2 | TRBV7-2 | TGTGCCAGCAGCTTAGTACGCAGGGGTTATAATGGCTACACCTTC | CASSLVRRGYNGYTF
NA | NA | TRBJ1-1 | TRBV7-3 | TGTGCCAGCAGCTTAGGGCTGGGGGCGATCGTGGACACTGAAGCTTTCTTT | CASSLGLGAIVDTEAFF
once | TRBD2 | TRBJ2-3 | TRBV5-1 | TGCGCCAGCAGCTTGGTGACTAGCGGTGAGGCAGATACGCAGTATTTT | CASSLVTSGEADTQYF
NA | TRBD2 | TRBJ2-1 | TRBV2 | TGTGCCAGCAGCGGGGACAGGGAACTAGCGGGAGAAGGAAATGAGCAGTTCTTC | CASSGDRELAGEGNEQFF
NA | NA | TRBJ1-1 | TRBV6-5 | TGTGCCAGCATCGGGGGGCCACTGAACACTGAAGCTTTCTTT | CASIGGPLNTEAFF
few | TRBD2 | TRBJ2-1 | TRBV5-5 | TGTGCCAGCAGCAATAGAGTCATGACGGGACTAGCTGGCAATGAGCAGTTCTTC | CASSNRVMTGLAGNEQFF
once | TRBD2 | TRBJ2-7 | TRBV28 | TGTGCCAGCAGTCCTCGAGTGCGAGCGGGAGACCACGAGCAGTACTTC | CASSPRVRAGDHEQYF
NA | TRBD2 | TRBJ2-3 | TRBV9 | TGTGCCAGCAGCGTAGTAGATGCCTGGGATAGTGGGCTAGCGGGAGGCCTTAGCACAGATACGCAGTATTTT | CASSVVDAWDSGLAGGLSTDTQYF
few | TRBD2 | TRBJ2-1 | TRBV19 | TGTGCCAGTAGTATAGAGCAGGCGAGCGGGAGCGATGAGCAGTTCTTC | CASSIEQASGSDEQFF
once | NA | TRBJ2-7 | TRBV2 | TGTGCCAGCAGGGGCAAATCCTACGAGCAGTACTTC | CASRGKSYEQYF
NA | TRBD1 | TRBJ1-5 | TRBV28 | TGTGCCAGCAGTTTAGGACAGGGATATAGGCAGCCCCAGCATTTT | CASSLGQGYRQPQHF
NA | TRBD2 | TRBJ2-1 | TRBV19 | TGTGCCAGTAGTATAGGCGGGTTTACCGGGGGGGCCGGTGAGCAGTTCTTC | CASSIGGFTGGAGEQFF
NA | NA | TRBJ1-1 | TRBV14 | TGTGCCAGCAGCCAAGATTACGGGGGAGTGAACACTGAAGCTTTCTTT | CASSQDYGGVNTEAFF
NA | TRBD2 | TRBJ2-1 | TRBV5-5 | TGTGCCAGCAGCCCCATGGGAGGGAGTACGTACAATGAGCAGTTCTTC | CASSPMGGSTYNEQFF
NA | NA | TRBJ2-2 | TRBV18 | TGTGCCAGCTCACCGTCCGGGAACACCGGGGAGCTGTTTTTT | CASSPSGNTGELFF
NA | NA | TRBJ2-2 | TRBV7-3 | TGTGCCAGCAAACAGGGAGTCACCGGGGAGCTGTTTTTT | CASKQGVTGELFF
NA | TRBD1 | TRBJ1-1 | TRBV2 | TGTGCCAGCATCTGGACAGGGCTTCCTGAAGCTTTCTTT | CASIWTGLPEAFF
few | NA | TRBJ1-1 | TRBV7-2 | TGTGCCAGCAGCCAACAGACGGGCCCCGGGGTTTTGTATGCTTTCTTT | CASSQQTGPGVLYAFF
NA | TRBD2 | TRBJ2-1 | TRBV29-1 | TGCAGCGTTGCTGTTAGCGGGAGTCATGAGCAGTTCTTC | CSVAVSGSHEQFF
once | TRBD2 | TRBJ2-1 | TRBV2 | TGTGCCAGCAGTCTGGCGGGGGGGAACAATGAGCAGTTCTTC | CASSLAGGNNEQFF
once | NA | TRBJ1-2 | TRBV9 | TGTGCCAGCAGCGCTGGGGGGGGCGACTATGGCTACACCTTC | CASSAGGGDYGYTF
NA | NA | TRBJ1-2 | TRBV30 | TGTGCCTGGAGCGCCCTCTTAGGACTTAACTATGGCTACACCTTC | CAWSALLGLNYGYTF
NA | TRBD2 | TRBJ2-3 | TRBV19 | TGTGCCAGTAGTATAGCAGCGGGAGGCACAGATACGCAGTATTTT | CASSIAAGGTDTQYF
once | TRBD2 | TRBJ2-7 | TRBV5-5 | TGTGCCAGCAGCTTGGCGGGGTCTAGCGGGAGGTACGAGCAGTACTTC | CASSLAGSSGRYEQYF
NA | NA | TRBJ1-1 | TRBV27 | TGTGCCAGCAGTTTGAGGCGGAACACTGAAGCTTTCTTT | CASSLRRNTEAFF
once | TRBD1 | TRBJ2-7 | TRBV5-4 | TGTGCCAGCAGCCGGGACAGGGGGCGTCGTGAGCAGTACTTC | CASSRDRGRREQYF